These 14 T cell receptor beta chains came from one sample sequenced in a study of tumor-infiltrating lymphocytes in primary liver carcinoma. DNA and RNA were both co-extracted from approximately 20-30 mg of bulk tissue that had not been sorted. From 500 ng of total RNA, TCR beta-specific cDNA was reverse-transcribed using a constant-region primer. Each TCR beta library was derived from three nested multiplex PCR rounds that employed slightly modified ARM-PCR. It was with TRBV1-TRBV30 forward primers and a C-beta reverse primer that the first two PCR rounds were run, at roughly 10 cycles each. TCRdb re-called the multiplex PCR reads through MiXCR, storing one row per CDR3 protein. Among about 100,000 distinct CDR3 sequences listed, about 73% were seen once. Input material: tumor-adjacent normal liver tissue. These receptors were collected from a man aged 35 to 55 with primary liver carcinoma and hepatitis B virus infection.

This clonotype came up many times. The CDR3 spells CSVNRGGRNEQYF. The CDR3 DNA reads as TGCAGCGTCAACAGGGGTGGACGGAACGAGCAGTACTTC. The chain employs TRBV29-1 and TRBJ2-7, with 7 bases identical to TRBD1. Germline V gene lookup returns CDR1 SQVTM and CDR2 ANQGSEA. The CDR3 consists of 13 residues. After removal of 6 bases from V and 5 bases from J, the junction contained 10 bases not matched to a gene.

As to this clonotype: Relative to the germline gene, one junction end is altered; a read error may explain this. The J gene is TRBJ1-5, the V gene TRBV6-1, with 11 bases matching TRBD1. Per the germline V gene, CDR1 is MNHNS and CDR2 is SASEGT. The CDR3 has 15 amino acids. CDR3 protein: CASSEDRTGGQPKHF. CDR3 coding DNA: TGTGCCAGTAGTGAAGATAGGACAGGGGGCCAGCCCAAGCATTTT.

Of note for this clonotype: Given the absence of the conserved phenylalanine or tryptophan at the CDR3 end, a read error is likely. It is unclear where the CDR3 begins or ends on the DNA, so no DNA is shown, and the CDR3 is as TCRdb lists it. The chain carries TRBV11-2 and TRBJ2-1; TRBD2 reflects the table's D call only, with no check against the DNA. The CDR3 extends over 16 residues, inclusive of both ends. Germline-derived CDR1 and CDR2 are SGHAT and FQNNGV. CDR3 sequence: CASSLDIGLAMGEQFL.

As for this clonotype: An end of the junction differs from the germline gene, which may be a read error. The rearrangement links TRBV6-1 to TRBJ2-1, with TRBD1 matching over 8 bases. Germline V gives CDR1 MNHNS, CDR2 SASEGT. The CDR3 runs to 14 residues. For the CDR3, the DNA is TGTGACAGCAGTGAATGGCAGGGGGCGGATAGGCAGTTTTTC. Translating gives CDSSEWQGADRQFF.

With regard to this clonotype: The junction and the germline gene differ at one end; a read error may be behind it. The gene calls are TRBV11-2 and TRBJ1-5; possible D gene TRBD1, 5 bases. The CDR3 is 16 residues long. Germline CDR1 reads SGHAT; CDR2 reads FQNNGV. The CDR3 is CASSRAGGDSNQSQHF. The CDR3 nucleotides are TGTGCCAGCAGCCGGGCGGGGGGAGATAGCAATCAGTCCCAGCATTTT.

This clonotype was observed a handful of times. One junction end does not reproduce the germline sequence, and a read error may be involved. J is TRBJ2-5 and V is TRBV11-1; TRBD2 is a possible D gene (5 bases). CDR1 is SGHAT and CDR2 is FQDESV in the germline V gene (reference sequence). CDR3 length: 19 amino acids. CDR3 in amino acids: CANSPPPEVRKDFQETQYF. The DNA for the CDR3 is TGTGCCAACAGCCCGCCCCCGGAGGTCAGGAAGGATTTCCAAGAGACTCAGTACTTC.

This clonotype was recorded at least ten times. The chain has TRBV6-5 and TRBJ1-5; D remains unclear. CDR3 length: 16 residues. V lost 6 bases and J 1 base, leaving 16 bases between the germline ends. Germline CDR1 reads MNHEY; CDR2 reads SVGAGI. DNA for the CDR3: TGTGCCAGCAGCCCGAGCCCGGACGGGAGCAATCAGCCCCAGCATTTT. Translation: CASSPSPDGSNQPQHF.

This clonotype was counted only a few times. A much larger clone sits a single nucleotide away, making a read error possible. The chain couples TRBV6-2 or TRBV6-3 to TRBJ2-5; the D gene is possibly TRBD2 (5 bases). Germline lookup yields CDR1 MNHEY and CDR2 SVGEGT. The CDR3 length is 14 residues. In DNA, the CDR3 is TGTGCCGGCAGTTACTCGGGCGGGCAAGAGACCCAGTACTTC. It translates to CAGSYSGGQETQYF.

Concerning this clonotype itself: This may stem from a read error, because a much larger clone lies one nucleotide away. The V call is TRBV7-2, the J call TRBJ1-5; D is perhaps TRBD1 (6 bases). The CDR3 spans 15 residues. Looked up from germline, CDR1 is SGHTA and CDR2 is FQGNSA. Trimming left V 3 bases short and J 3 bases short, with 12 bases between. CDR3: CASSFSRGSNQPQHF. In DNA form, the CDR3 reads TGTGCCAGCAGCTTTTCGAGGGGGTCCAATCAGCCCCAGCATTTT.

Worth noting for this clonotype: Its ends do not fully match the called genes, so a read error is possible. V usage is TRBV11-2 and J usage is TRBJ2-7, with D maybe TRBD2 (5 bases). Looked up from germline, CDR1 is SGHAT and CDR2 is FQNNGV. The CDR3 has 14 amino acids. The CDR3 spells CDSGLTDTVYEQYF. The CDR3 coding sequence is TGTGACAGCGGCTTAACTGACACTGTCTACGAGCAGTACTTC.

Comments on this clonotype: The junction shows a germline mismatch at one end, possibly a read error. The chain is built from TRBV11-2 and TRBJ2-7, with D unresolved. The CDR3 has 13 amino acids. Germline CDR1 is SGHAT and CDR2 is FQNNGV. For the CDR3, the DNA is TGTGCCAGCAGCTTAAGCCCCACCAACGAGCAGTATTTC. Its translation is CASSLSPTNEQYF.

The CDR3 DNA reads as TGTGCCAGCAGTTACGCGACAGAGGGGGAAGGCTACACCTTC. It specifies CASSYATEGEGYTF. V is TRBV6-5 and J is TRBJ1-2; tentative D call: TRBD1 (6 bases). Trimming removed 2 bases at V and 8 bases at J, with 15 bases between. CDR1 and CDR2 (germline): MNHEY, SVGAGI. This CDR3 contains 14 residues.

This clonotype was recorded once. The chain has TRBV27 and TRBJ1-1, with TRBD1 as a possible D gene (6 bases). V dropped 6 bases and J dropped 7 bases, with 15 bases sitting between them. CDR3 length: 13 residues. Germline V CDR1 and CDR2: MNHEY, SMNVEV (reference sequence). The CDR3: CASSKGGVGEAFF. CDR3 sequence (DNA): TGTGCCAGCAGCAAAGGGGGAGTAGGTGAAGCTTTCTTT.

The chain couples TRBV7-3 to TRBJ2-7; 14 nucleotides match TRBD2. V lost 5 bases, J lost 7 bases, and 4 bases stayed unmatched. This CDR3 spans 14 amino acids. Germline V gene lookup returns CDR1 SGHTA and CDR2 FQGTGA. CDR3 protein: CASSAGLAGGEQYF. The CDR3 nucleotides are TGTGCCAGCAGCGCCGGACTAGCGGGAGGTGAGCAGTACTTC. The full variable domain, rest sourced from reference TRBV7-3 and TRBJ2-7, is GAGVSQTPSNKVTEKGKYVELRCDPISGHTALYWYRQSLGQGPEFLIYFQGTGAADDSGLPNDRFFAVRPEGSVSTLKIQRTERGDSAVYLCASSAGLAGGEQYFGPGTRLTVT.